The sequence of this T cell receptor beta chain was determined in a study of T cell repertoires in cytomegalovirus infection. About the study: Carrying CMV and the relevant HLA type showed in public TCR beta signatures. Findings and limits, study-wide: Public TCR beta family frequency separated CMV-and-HLA carriers, including in an independent cohort. CMV-specific TCR beta clonotypes restricted by HLA-C dominated the ex vivo response.

V lost 4 bases to trimming and J lost 0 bases, with 19 bases between them. Germline V gives CDR1 SGHAT, CDR2 FQNNGV. This CDR3 comprises 18 residues. Many counts were recorded for this clonotype. Its specificity is not known. TCRdb independently ran MiXCR on the reads; one entry per CDR3 protein. This sample has 100,000 to 150,000 distinct CDR3 sequences; about 10% occur once, and the top ten carry 10%. Specimen: PBMCs. The chain is built from TRBV11-2 and TRBJ2-1; no reliable D call. The sequence derives from a human donor in good health (CMV status not recorded). Some clones in this sample may be carry-over from other donors' samples. CDR3 in DNA: TGTGCCAGCAGCTCGCCTAATAGTATCCCTAGCTCCTACAATGAGCAGTTCTTC. Translating it yields CASSSPNSIPSSYNEQFF.